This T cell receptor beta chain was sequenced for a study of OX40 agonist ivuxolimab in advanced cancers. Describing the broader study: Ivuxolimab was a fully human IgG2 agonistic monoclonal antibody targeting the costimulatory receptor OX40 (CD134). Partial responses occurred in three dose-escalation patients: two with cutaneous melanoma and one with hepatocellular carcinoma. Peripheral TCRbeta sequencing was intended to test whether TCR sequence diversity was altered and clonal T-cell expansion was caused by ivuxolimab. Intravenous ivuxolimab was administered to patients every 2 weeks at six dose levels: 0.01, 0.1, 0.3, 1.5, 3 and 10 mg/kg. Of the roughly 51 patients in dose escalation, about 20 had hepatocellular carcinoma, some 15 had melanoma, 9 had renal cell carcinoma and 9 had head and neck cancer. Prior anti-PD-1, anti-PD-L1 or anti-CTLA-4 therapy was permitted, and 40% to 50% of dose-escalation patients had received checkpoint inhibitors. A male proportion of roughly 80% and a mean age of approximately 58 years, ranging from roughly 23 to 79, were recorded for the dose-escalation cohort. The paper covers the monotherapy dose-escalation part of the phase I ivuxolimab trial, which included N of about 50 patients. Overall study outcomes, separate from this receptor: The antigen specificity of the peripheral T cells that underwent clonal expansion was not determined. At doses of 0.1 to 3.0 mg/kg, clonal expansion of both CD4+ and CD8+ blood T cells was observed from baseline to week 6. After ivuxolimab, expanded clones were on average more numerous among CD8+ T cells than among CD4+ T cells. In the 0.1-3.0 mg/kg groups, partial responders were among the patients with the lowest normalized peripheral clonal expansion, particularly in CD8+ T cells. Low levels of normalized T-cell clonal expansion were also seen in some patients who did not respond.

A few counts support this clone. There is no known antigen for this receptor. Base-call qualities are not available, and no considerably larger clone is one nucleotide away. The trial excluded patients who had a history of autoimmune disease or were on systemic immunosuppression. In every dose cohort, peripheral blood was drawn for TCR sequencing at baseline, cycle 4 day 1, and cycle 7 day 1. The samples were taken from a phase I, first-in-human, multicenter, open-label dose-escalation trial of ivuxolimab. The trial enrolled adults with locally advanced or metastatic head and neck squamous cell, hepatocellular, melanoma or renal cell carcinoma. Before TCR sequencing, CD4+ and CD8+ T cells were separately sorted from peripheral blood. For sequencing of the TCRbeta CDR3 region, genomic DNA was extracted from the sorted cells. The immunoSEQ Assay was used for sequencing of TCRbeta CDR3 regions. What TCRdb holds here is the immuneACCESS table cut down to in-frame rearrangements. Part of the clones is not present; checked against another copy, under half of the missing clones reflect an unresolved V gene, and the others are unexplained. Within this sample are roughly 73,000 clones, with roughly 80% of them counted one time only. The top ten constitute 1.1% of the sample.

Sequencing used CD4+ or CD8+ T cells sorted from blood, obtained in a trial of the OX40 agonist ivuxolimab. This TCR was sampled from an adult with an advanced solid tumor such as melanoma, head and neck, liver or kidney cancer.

The sequence in DNA is TGTGCCAGCAAGCTGGTGCAAAATAGCAATCAGCCCCAGCATTTT. This yields the protein CASKLVQNSNQPQHF. The rearranged chain carries TRBV2 and TRBJ1-5; no D gene call is confident. V is clipped by 7 bases and J by 0 bases, and the sequence between their germline boundaries is 13 bases long. Including the terminal cysteine and phenylalanine, the CDR3 comprises 15 residues. Only CDR3 DNA is held: 45 bases, read in frame from base 1. CDR1 SNHLY and CDR2 FYNNEI were looked up in the germline V gene.